Listed below are T cell receptor beta chains from one sample, sequenced in a study of cytomegalovirus exposure and HLA in healthy donors. The assay was immunoSEQ multiplex PCR, and TCRdb's table has in-frame clones only and misses some. The sample records 130,000 to 150,000 clones, about 80% being singletons. The sequencing sample was made of PBMCs. All receptors come from a man in his forties or fifties in good health and CMV-seropositive. CDR3s include the opening cysteine and the closing phenylalanine or tryptophan. The D gene is left open where the match is weak. Rows may omit the clone size; those that give it use once, few, many or a size class.

j_gene	abundance	d_gene	v_gene	CDR3aa	CDR3nt
TRBJ1-1	-	-	TRBV20-1	CSAPRDTEAFF	TGCAGTGCTCCCAGGGACACTGAAGCTTTCTTT
TRBJ1-2	-	TRBD1	TRBV2	CASSAGTGNYGYTF	TGTGCCAGCAGTGCCGGGACAGGGAACTATGGCTACACCTTC
TRBJ2-7	-	TRBD1	TRBV7-9	CSSSLDGTDEYF	TGTTCCAGCAGCTTAGATGGGACAGACGAATACTTC
TRBJ2-1	-	TRBD2	TRBV19	CASKKTSGGNEQFF	TGTGCCAGTAAGAAGACTAGCGGGGGGAATGAGCAGTTCTTC
TRBJ1-4	-	-	TRBV5-4	CASTPGGTTNEKLFF	TGTGCCAGCACCCCGGGAGGAACAACTAATGAAAAACTGTTTTTT
TRBJ2-1	once	-	TRBV5-1	CASSPGAGLGHNEQFF	TGCGCCAGCAGCCCTGGAGCAGGGCTGGGCCACAATGAGCAGTTCTTC
TRBJ2-4	-	TRBD1	TRBV4-1	CASSQTGTVKTKNIQYF	TGCGCCAGCAGCCAGACCGGGACAGTCAAGACCAAAAACATTCAGTACTTC
TRBJ2-3	-	TRBD2	TRBV29-1	CSVESWTSGPDTQYF	TGCAGCGTTGAATCTTGGACTAGCGGACCAGATACGCAGTATTTT
TRBJ1-4	-	-	TRBV12-5	CASAPVGELKANEKLFF	TGTGCTAGTGCCCCGGTCGGGGAATTGAAAGCTAATGAAAAACTGTTTTTT
TRBJ2-5	-	TRBD2	TRBV7-9	CASSLLAGGRETQYF	TGTGCCAGCAGCTTGCTAGCGGGGGGGCGAGAGACCCAGTACTTC
TRBJ2-7	-	TRBD1	TRBV6-5	CASSPDRAGAQYF	TGTGCCAGCAGTCCTGACAGGGCCGGAGCGCAGTACTTC
TRBJ2-2	-	TRBD2	TRBV7-3	CASRPGGGRELFF	TGTGCCAGCAGGCCGGGGGGTGGCCGGGAGCTGTTTTTT
TRBJ1-1	-	-	TRBV6-1	CASTQGRGHTEAFF	TGTGCCAGCACCCAGGGCAGGGGACACACTGAAGCTTTCTTT
TRBJ2-5	-	-	TRBV6-5	CASRSQVVETQYF	TGTGCCAGCAGGTCTCAGGTGGTAGAGACCCAGTACTTC
TRBJ2-7	-	TRBD2	TRBV5-4	CASSAGGTYEQYF	TGTGCCAGCAGCGCGGGGGGAACCTACGAGCAGTACTTC
TRBJ2-7	many	TRBD1	TRBV19	CASSYLPQGLGNEQYF	TGTGCCAGTAGCTACCTCCCACAGGGGTTGGGAAACGAGCAGTACTTC
TRBJ2-7	-	-	TRBV7-2	CASSTGLGSSYEQYF	TGTGCCAGCAGTACCGGCCTGGGGAGTAGCTACGAGCAGTACTTC
TRBJ2-7	few	-	TRBV7-8	CASNQGPAYEQYF	TGTGCCAGCAACCAGGGGCCGGCCTACGAGCAGTACTTC
TRBJ1-3	-	TRBD1	TRBV5-4	CASSLVGGAVFGNTIYF	TGTGCCAGCAGCTTGGTAGGGGGCGCGGTTTTTGGAAACACCATATATTTT
TRBJ2-2	once	TRBD2	TRBV2	CASIAGANTGELFF	TGTGCCAGCATAGCGGGGGCGAACACCGGGGAGCTGTTTTTT
TRBJ2-7	-	TRBD2	TRBV7-3	CSSSLGEGHEQYF	TGTTCCAGCAGCTTAGGGGAGGGCCACGAGCAGTACTTC
TRBJ1-3	-	TRBD1	TRBV4-3	CASSQEGPDRSSGNTIYF	TGCGCCAGCAGCCAAGAAGGGCCGGACAGGAGCTCTGGAAACACCATATATTTT
TRBJ1-3	-	-	TRBV7-8	CASSLSRVSGNTIYF	TGTGCCAGCAGCTTAAGCCGAGTCTCTGGAAACACCATATATTTT
TRBJ2-1	-	-	TRBV7-6	CASSLDQYNEQFF	TGTGCCAGCAGCTTAGACCAGTACAATGAGCAGTTCTTC
TRBJ2-1	-	-	TRBV7-9	CASSSDWVGEQFF	TGTGCCAGCAGCTCGGACTGGGTAGGTGAGCAGTTCTTC
TRBJ2-7	-	TRBD2	TRBV27	CASSLLAGRGHEQYF	TGTGCCAGCAGTTTACTAGCGGGGAGGGGCCACGAGCAGTACTTC
TRBJ2-1	-	-	TRBV30	CAWSVNYEQFF	TGTGCCTGGAGTGTTAACTATGAGCAGTTCTTC
TRBJ2-7	-	TRBD1	TRBV25-1	CASSEPIPGQGRTKQYF	TGTGCCAGCAGTGAACCCATACCGGGACAGGGACGTACGAAACAGTACTTC
TRBJ1-6	-	TRBD1	TRBV7-9	CASQSGDRGNNSPLHF	TGTGCCAGCCAATCTGGGGACAGGGGGAATAATTCACCCCTCCACTTT
TRBJ1-1	-	-	TRBV30	CACPADRQYTEAFF	TGTGCCTGTCCAGCGGACAGACAGTACACTGAAGCTTTCTTT
TRBJ2-3	-	TRBD1	TRBV11-3	CASRTGGDTQYF	TGTGCCAGCCGCACAGGGGGCGATACGCAGTATTTT
TRBJ2-5	once	TRBD2	TRBV10-3	CATASGQETQYF	TGTGCCACCGCTAGCGGCCAAGAGACCCAGTACTTC
TRBJ2-1	-	-	TRBV30	CAWSQWIRQRDNEQFF	TGTGCCTGGAGTCAGTGGATCCGGCAACGGGACAATGAGCAGTTCTTC
TRBJ2-3	-	TRBD2	TRBV18	CASSPPRTSGSTDTQYF	TGTGCCAGCTCACCACCTCGGACTAGCGGAAGCACAGATACGCAGTATTTT
TRBJ2-1	-	TRBD2	TRBV6-5	CASSYSWAGGNNEQFF	TGTGCCAGCAGTTACTCGTGGGCGGGGGGGAACAATGAGCAGTTCTTC
TRBJ2-1	-	-	TRBV5-4	CASSLNSGSYNEQFF	TGTGCCAGCAGCTTGAACTCGGGCTCCTACAATGAGCAGTTCTTC
TRBJ2-5	-	TRBD2	TRBV7-7	CASSKNPTSAETQYF	TGTGCTAGCAGCAAGAACCCAACTAGCGCGGAGACCCAGTACTTC